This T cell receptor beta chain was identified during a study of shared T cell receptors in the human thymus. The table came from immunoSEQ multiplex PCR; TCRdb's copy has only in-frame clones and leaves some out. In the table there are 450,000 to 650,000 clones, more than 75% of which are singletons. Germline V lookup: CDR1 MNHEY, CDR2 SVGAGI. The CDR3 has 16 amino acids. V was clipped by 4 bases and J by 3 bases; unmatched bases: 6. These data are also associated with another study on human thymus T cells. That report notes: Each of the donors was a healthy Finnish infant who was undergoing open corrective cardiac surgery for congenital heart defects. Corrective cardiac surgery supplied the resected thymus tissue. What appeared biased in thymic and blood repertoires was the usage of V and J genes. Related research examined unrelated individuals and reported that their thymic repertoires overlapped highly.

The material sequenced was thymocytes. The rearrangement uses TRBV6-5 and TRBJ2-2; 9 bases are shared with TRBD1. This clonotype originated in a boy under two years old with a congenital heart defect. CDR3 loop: CASSSTGGADTGELFF. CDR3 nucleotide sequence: TGTGCCAGCAGTTCTACAGGGGGCGCCGACACCGGGGAGCTGTTTTTT.